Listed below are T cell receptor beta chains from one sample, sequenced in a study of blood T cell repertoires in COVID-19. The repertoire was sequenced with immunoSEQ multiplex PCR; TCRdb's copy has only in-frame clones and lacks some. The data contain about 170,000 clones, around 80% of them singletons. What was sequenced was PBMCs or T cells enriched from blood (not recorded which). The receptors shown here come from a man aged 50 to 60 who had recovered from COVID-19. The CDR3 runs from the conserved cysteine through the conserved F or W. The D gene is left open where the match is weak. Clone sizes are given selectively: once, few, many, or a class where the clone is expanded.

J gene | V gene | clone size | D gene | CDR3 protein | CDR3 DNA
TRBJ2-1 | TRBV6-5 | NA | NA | CASRGVDNEQFF | TGTGCCAGCAGGGGAGTTGACAATGAGCAGTTCTTC
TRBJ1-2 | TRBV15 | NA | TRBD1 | CATSRDPTLFDRGEANYGYTF | TGTGCCACCAGCAGAGATCCAACCTTATTTGACAGGGGTGAAGCTAACTATGGCTACACCTTC
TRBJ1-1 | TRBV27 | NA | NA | CASSPHPRTAEAFF | TGTGCCAGCAGTCCCCACCCTCGGACAGCTGAAGCTTTCTTT
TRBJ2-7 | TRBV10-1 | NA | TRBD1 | CASTSGTGLHEQYF | TGCGCCAGCACCAGCGGGACAGGGCTCCACGAGCAGTACTTC
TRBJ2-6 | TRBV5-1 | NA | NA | CASSSVGDSGANVLTF | TGCGCCAGCAGCTCCGTCGGGGACTCTGGGGCCAACGTCCTGACTTTC
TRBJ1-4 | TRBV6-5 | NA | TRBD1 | CASSRTGSSEKLFF | TGTGCCAGCAGCCGGACAGGGTCTAGTGAAAAACTGTTTTTT
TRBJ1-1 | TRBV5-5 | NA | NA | CASSPWGGNTEAFF | TGTGCCAGCAGCCCGTGGGGGGGGAACACTGAAGCTTTCTTT
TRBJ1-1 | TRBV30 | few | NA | CAWSRDGNTEAFF | TGTGCCTGGAGTCGGGATGGCAACACTGAAGCTTTCTTT
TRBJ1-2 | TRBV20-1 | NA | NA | CSASRGYGYTF | TGCAGTGCTAGCAGGGGCTATGGCTACACCTTC
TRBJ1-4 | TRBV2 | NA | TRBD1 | CASSEEGTGGEKLFF | TGTGCCAGCAGTGAGGAAGGGACAGGGGGTGAAAAACTGTTTTTT
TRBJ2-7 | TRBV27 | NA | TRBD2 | CASSLASGASYEQYF | TGTGCCAGCAGTTTAGCGAGCGGGGCGTCCTACGAGCAGTACTTC
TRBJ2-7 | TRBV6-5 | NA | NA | CASSPPSGNYEQYF | TGTGCCAGCAGTCCCCCTTCCGGGAACTACGAGCAGTACTTC
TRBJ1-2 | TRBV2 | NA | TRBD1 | CASSWDRGTYGYTF | TGTGCCAGCAGTTGGGACAGGGGAACCTATGGCTACACCTTC
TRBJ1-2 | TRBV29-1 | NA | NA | CSVEAQGTGSRGYTF | TGCAGCGTTGAAGCCCAGGGCACAGGCTCTCGGGGCTACACCTTC
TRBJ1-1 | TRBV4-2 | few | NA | CASSQGTATRAEAFF | TGTGCCAGCAGCCAAGGGACCGCGACTAGGGCTGAAGCTTTCTTT
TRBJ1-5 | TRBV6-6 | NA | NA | CASSNQVGSQPQHF | TGTGCCAGCAGTAATCAGGTGGGGAGTCAGCCCCAGCATTTT
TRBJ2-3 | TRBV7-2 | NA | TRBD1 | CASRDRVPDTQYF | TGTGCCAGCCGGGACAGGGTGCCAGATACGCAGTATTTT
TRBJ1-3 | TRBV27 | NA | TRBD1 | CASSREQGRGNTIYF | TGTGCCAGCAGTCGCGAACAGGGGCGAGGAAACACCATATATTTT
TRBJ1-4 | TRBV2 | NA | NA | CASSGLRQLTPSVLATNEKLFF | TGTGCCAGCAGTGGATTACGCCAACTAACTCCCTCCGTCCTTGCAACTAATGAAAAACTGTTTTTT
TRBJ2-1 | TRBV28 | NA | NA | CASSLWAEDTYNEQFF | TGTGCCAGCAGTTTATGGGCGGAAGATACCTACAATGAGCAGTTCTTC
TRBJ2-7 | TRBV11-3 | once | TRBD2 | CASSLGSGGTYEQYF | TGTGCCAGCAGCTTGGGTTCGGGGGGAACCTACGAGCAGTACTTC
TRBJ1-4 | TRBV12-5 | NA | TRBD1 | CASGAGTGGEKLFF | TGTGCTAGTGGTGCCGGGACAGGGGGTGAAAAACTGTTTTTT
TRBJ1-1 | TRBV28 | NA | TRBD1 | CASSQGQRRNTEAFF | TGTGCCAGCAGTCAGGGACAGCGGAGGAACACTGAAGCTTTCTTT
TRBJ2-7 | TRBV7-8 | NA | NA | CASSSQEAGYEQYF | TGTGCCAGCAGCTCCCAAGAAGCGGGCTACGAGCAGTACTTC
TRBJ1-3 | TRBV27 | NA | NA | CASSPYVRPGAGGTIYF | TGTGCCAGCAGTCCCTACGTTAGACCCGGGGCGGGGGGCACCATATATTTT
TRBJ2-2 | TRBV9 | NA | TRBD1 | CASSARQGGTGELFF | TGTGCCAGCAGCGCCAGACAGGGTGGTACCGGGGAGCTGTTTTTT
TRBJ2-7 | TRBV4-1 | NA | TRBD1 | CASSPSVDRVPYEQYF | TGCGCCAGCAGCCCTTCCGTCGACAGGGTGCCCTACGAGCAGTACTTC
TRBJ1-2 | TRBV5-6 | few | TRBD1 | CASSPFQGAGNGYTF | TGTGCCAGCAGCCCGTTCCAGGGGGCAGGCAATGGCTACACCTTC
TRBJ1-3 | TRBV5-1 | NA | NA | CASSTDSFAGNTIYF | TGCGCCAGCAGCACGGACAGCTTTGCTGGAAACACCATATATTTT